This is a list of T cell receptor beta chains from one sample in a study of blood T cell repertoires in COVID-19. TCRdb's copy holds only in-frame clones and misses some; the assay was immunoSEQ multiplex PCR. The table includes tens of thousands of clones, 83% detected once. Sequences were obtained from peripheral blood. The receptor source for this set is a woman older than 75 with acute or convalescent COVID-19. Each CDR3 is given with its conserved first and last residue. A D gene is named only where the DNA matches it firmly. Size is stated for part of the rows, as once, few or many counts, or as a class when the clone is expanded.

size: .; D: TRBD1; V: TRBV3-1/TRBV3-2; J: TRBJ1-5; DNA: TGTGCCAGCAGCCAAGGGGACAGGCGACAAAATCAGCCCCAGCATTTT; CDR3: CASSQGDRRQNQPQHF
size: .; D: .; V: TRBV14; J: TRBJ2-5; DNA: TGTGCCAGCAGCCAAGACAGGGGGGTAGCCCAAGAGACCCAGTACTTC; CDR3: CASSQDRGVAQETQYF
size: .; D: .; V: TRBV19; J: TRBJ1-5; DNA: TGTGCCAGTAGGGGGACACTTAATCAGCCCCAGCATTTT; CDR3: CASRGTLNQPQHF
size: .; D: TRBD1; V: TRBV5-1; J: TRBJ1-1; DNA: TGCGCCAGCAGCCTGGACAGGTGGGACACTGAAGCTTTCTTT; CDR3: CASSLDRWDTEAFF
size: .; D: .; V: TRBV11-2; J: TRBJ1-1; DNA: TGTGCCAGCAGCTTAGCCTTCAGGAACACTGAAGCTTTCTTT; CDR3: CASSLAFRNTEAFF
size: .; D: TRBD1; V: TRBV7-2; J: TRBJ2-5; DNA: TGTGCCAGCAGCTTATCGGCAGGGGGCGAGACCCAGTACTTC; CDR3: CASSLSAGGETQYF
size: .; D: .; V: TRBV2; J: TRBJ2-5; DNA: TGTGCCAGCTCCTCGTACCTGCCGGGGGTGGAGACCCAGTACTTC; CDR3: CASSSYLPGVETQYF
size: .; D: .; V: TRBV7-9; J: TRBJ1-1; DNA: TGTGCCAGCAGCCCAGTTCGAGGATCGAACACTGAAGCTTTCTTT; CDR3: CASSPVRGSNTEAFF
size: .; D: .; V: TRBV27; J: TRBJ2-3; DNA: TGTGCCAGCAGTTGGGCAGGGCCGACCGATACGCAGTATTTT; CDR3: CASSWAGPTDTQYF
size: .; D: TRBD2; V: TRBV3-1/TRBV3-2; J: TRBJ2-7; DNA: TGTGCCAGCAGCCAGTCGGGACTAGCGGGAGGGCCAGGGTACTTC; CDR3: CASSQSGLAGGPGYF
size: few; D: .; V: TRBV5-1; J: TRBJ1-2; DNA: TGCGCCAGCAGCTTGGAACAGGGAGGGGGCTACACCTTC; CDR3: CASSLEQGGGYTF
size: .; D: .; V: TRBV24-1; J: TRBJ1-4; DNA: TGTGCCACCAGTGACCCCCGTTTACCAGACGGGGAACATGAAAAACTGTTTTTT; CDR3: CATSDPRLPDGEHEKLFF
size: .; D: .; V: TRBV30; J: TRBJ1-1; DNA: TGTGCCTGGAACAGGCCCTTGAACACTGAAGCTTTCTTT; CDR3: CAWNRPLNTEAFF
size: few; D: TRBD2; V: TRBV5-1; J: TRBJ2-7; DNA: TGCGCCAGCAGACCGGGACTAAGGTCCTACGAGCAGTACTTC; CDR3: CASRPGLRSYEQYF
size: once; D: .; V: TRBV10-2; J: TRBJ1-1; DNA: TGCGCCAGCAGTGAGTCGGGGGCAGGGAGAGAAATAGCTTTCTTT; CDR3: CASSESGAGREIAFF
size: .; D: TRBD2; V: TRBV5-1; J: TRBJ2-7; DNA: TGCGCCAGCAGCCCCCCGGGAGGGGACGAGCAGTACTTC; CDR3: CASSPPGGDEQYF
size: .; D: .; V: TRBV7-3; J: TRBJ2-5; DNA: TGTGCCAGCAGCCGCGGGCCTGAAGAGACCCAGTACTTC; CDR3: CASSRGPEETQYF
size: .; D: TRBD1; V: TRBV11-2; J: TRBJ1-2; DNA: TGTGCCAGCAGCCCAATGGACAGGGTGGTTGGCTACACCTTC; CDR3: CASSPMDRVVGYTF
size: .; D: .; V: TRBV27; J: TRBJ2-7; DNA: TGTGCCAGCAGTTTAGAATCCCCGGGCAGGGGGGCGTACGAGCAGTACTTC; CDR3: CASSLESPGRGAYEQYF
size: .; D: .; V: TRBV7-3; J: TRBJ2-1; DNA: TGTGCCAGCAGCTTGAGTGGCAATGAGCAGTTCTTC; CDR3: CASSLSGNEQFF
size: .; D: .; V: TRBV18; J: TRBJ1-2; DNA: TGTGCCAGCTCACCAGTCGAGAGGGGGGGCTACACCTTC; CDR3: CASSPVERGGYTF
size: .; D: .; V: TRBV7-8; J: TRBJ2-3; DNA: TGTGCCAGCAGCTACGGGACTCTCATAACGGATACGCAGTATTTT; CDR3: CASSYGTLITDTQYF
size: once; D: .; V: TRBV12-3/TRBV12-4; J: TRBJ2-1; DNA: TGTGCCAGCACCCGACACCGGGACACTGAGCAGTTCTTC; CDR3: CASTRHRDTEQFF
size: .; D: .; V: TRBV5-4; J: TRBJ1-3; DNA: TGTGCCAGCAGCACGGCGGGGGGATACTCTGGAAACACCATATATTTT; CDR3: CASSTAGGYSGNTIYF
size: few; D: .; V: TRBV4-2; J: TRBJ1-6; DNA: TGTGCCAGCAGCCAAGATGGGGCGCGAGAATCACCCCTCCACTTT; CDR3: CASSQDGARESPLHF
size: few; D: .; V: TRBV5-1; J: TRBJ2-3; DNA: TGCGCCTCAGCCGGGGCTAGCGCAAGCACAGATACGCAGTATTTT; CDR3: CASAGASASTDTQYF
size: once; D: TRBD2; V: TRBV30; J: TRBJ2-3; DNA: TGTGCCTGGAGTCCTATTAGCGGGGGGAATGAAGATACGCAGTATTTT; CDR3: CAWSPISGGNEDTQYF
size: .; D: .; V: TRBV30; J: TRBJ1-2; DNA: TGTGCCTGGAGTGTACGTGCGAGCGGAGACTATGGCTACACCTTC; CDR3: CAWSVRASGDYGYTF
size: .; D: .; V: TRBV3-1/TRBV3-2; J: TRBJ1-2; DNA: TGTGCCAGCAGCCCTTCTTCCGGTTTTTATGGCTACACCTTC; CDR3: CASSPSSGFYGYTF
size: .; D: TRBD1; V: TRBV3-1/TRBV3-2; J: TRBJ1-2; DNA: TGTGCCAGCAGCCAAGGGACAGGGCGATATGGCTACACCTTC; CDR3: CASSQGTGRYGYTF
size: .; D: TRBD1; V: TRBV7-8; J: TRBJ1-1; DNA: TGTGCCAGCAGCCTCCGAGCGGGGACAGGGGACACTGAAGCTTTCTTT; CDR3: CASSLRAGTGDTEAFF
size: .; D: .; V: TRBV18; J: TRBJ2-1; DNA: TGTGCCAGCTCACCAATCCGGGGTCCCAGTGACCCCTACAATGAGCAGTTCTTC; CDR3: CASSPIRGPSDPYNEQFF
size: few; D: TRBD1; V: TRBV19; J: TRBJ1-2; DNA: TGTGCCAGTAGTATAGGGGACAGAGTTAACTATGGCTACACCTTC; CDR3: CASSIGDRVNYGYTF
size: .; D: .; V: TRBV14; J: TRBJ2-1; DNA: TGTGCCAGCAGCCACTTTAGGGGCAATGAGCAGTTCTTC; CDR3: CASSHFRGNEQFF
size: .; D: TRBD2; V: TRBV5-1; J: TRBJ2-5; DNA: TGCGCCAGCAGGAGTAGCGGGAGGTTCCAAGAGACCCAGTACTTC; CDR3: CASRSSGRFQETQYF
size: .; D: TRBD2; V: TRBV7-9; J: TRBJ2-7; DNA: TGTGCCAGCAGGGATGGGACTAGCTACGAGCAGTACTTC; CDR3: CASRDGTSYEQYF
size: .; D: .; V: TRBV25-1; J: TRBJ2-7; DNA: TGTGCCAGCAGTGCAGACGGAGTAGCATACTACGAGCAGTACTTC; CDR3: CASSADGVAYYEQYF
size: .; D: .; V: TRBV7-8; J: TRBJ2-7; DNA: TGTGCCAGCACCCTAGTACAGGGCTCCTACGAGCAGTACTTC; CDR3: CASTLVQGSYEQYF
size: .; D: .; V: TRBV11-2; J: TRBJ1-5; DNA: TGTGCCAGCAGCTTAGAGGCTCAGATTAGCAATCAGCCCCAGCATTTT; CDR3: CASSLEAQISNQPQHF
size: many; D: .; V: TRBV19; J: TRBJ1-5; DNA: TGTGCCAGTATGCCAGGGGATAGCAATCAGCCCCAGCATTTT; CDR3: CASMPGDSNQPQHF
size: .; D: TRBD1; V: TRBV5-1; J: TRBJ2-3; DNA: TGCGCCAGCAGCCCGAACGACAGGGGGATGGGAGATACGCAGTATTTT; CDR3: CASSPNDRGMGDTQYF
size: .; D: TRBD2; V: TRBV7-3; J: TRBJ2-1; DNA: TGTGCCAGCAGGAGAAGGACTAGCGGGAACAATGAGCAGTTCTTC; CDR3: CASRRRTSGNNEQFF
size: .; D: .; V: TRBV19; J: TRBJ1-1; DNA: TGTGCCAGTAGTATTAATATTTACACTGAAGCTTTCTTT; CDR3: CASSINIYTEAFF
size: .; D: .; V: TRBV5-1; J: TRBJ2-2; DNA: TGCGCCAGCAGCTTGGCCTCGAACACCGGGGAGCTGTTTTTT; CDR3: CASSLASNTGELFF
size: .; D: .; V: TRBV11-2; J: TRBJ1-2; DNA: TGTGCCAGCAGCTTAGATCTGCACTACTATGGCTACACCTTC; CDR3: CASSLDLHYYGYTF
size: .; D: .; V: TRBV12-5; J: TRBJ1-4; DNA: TGTGCTAGTGGTTTCGGTCAAGATGAAAAACTGTTTTTT; CDR3: CASGFGQDEKLFF
size: .; D: TRBD2; V: TRBV5-1; J: TRBJ2-3; DNA: TGCGCCAGCAGCTGGGGACTAGCGGAGGCAGATACGCAGTATTTT; CDR3: CASSWGLAEADTQYF
size: .; D: TRBD1; V: TRBV2; J: TRBJ2-7; DNA: TGTGCCAGCAGTGAAGCAGGGGGCGCCGAGCAGTACTTC; CDR3: CASSEAGGAEQYF
size: .; D: TRBD1; V: TRBV7-2; J: TRBJ1-5; DNA: TGTGCCAGCAGCCTCGGACAGGGGGCAGGGCAGCCCCAGCATTTT; CDR3: CASSLGQGAGQPQHF
size: .; D: .; V: TRBV11-2; J: TRBJ2-3; DNA: TGTGCCAGCACCGCTGGGGGAGGTACCACAGATACGCAGTATTTT; CDR3: CASTAGGGTTDTQYF
size: .; D: .; V: TRBV6-1; J: TRBJ1-3; DNA: TGTGCCAGCAGTGAAATACAGATCTCTGGAAACACCATATATTTT; CDR3: CASSEIQISGNTIYF
size: .; D: .; V: TRBV6-1; J: TRBJ2-7; DNA: TGTGCCAGCAGTGAAGGGGTCCGGCAGAGGACATCCTACGAGCAGTACTTC; CDR3: CASSEGVRQRTSYEQYF
size: once; D: TRBD1; V: TRBV11-3; J: TRBJ1-1; DNA: TGTGCCAGCAGCCCGGGACAGGGTGAAGCTTTCTTT; CDR3: CASSPGQGEAFF